The rows below give T cell receptor beta chains drawn from one sample of a study of T-cell memory formation after mild COVID-19. One entry per CDR3 protein, called by TCRdb with MiXCR from the 5' RACE reads. Of around 420,000 distinct CDR3 sequences in the sample, 20% to 25% are singletons; the top ten hold 8.8%. Sequences were obtained from PBMCs or a T cell subset sorted from them (not recorded which). The receptors stem from an adult woman who had mild COVID-19 (a few samples of this study predate the infection). Cell type and time point are not known. CDR3s leave out the opening cysteine and the closing phenylalanine or tryptophan. Fields, in order: clone size, V gene, J gene, CDR3 protein. Rows may omit the clone size; those that give it use once, few, many or a size class.

few,TRBV30,TRBJ2-3,AWSVGGSQY
few,TRBV20-1,TRBJ2-4,SAPWDQSIQY
.,TRBV5-5,TRBJ2-7,ASSPGVGYEQY
.,TRBV18,TRBJ2-5,ASSPKAGETQY
few,TRBV5-1,TRBJ2-3,ASVGQGADTQY
.,TRBV7-6,TRBJ2-7,DSSLGAWQGTYEQY
few,TRBV4-1,TRBJ2-3,ASSHAYHRDPTDTQY
.,TRBV6-5,TRBJ2-7,ASSYFGYEQY
.,TRBV30,TRBJ2-7,AWTTLKYEQY
few,TRBV7-4,TRBJ1-1,ASSPRDMNTEAF
few,TRBV6-6,TRBJ1-6,ASRRHSGTAQTKTNSPLH
few,TRBV6-5,TRBJ2-5,ASSYYGTAIQETQY
.,TRBV5-4,TRBJ2-3,ASSFRPTEYTDTQY
few,TRBV7-9,TRBJ2-1,ASSLLALASSNEQF
.,TRBV5-1,TRBJ1-3,ASSFGQGGNTIY
.,TRBV2,TRBJ1-6,AGHREYNSPLH
.,TRBV18,TRBJ1-5,ASSPPGGQGANQPQH
.,TRBV4-2,TRBJ2-7,ASSQDPAGGYEQY
few,TRBV7-3,TRBJ2-1,ASSSHNVAANNEQF
.,TRBV5-6,TRBJ2-6,ASSFGQLSSGANVLT
.,TRBV6-1,TRBJ1-1,ATTAVGSGTEAF
.,TRBV4-3,TRBJ2-3,ASSQHTGGADTQY
.,TRBV9,TRBJ2-5,ASSVEGATLETQY
few,TRBV27,TRBJ2-1,ASSFSPDEQF
.,TRBV6-5,TRBJ1-6,ASSPPGGNSPLH
few,TRBV18,TRBJ1-1,ASSPPGFMNTEAF
.,TRBV11-1,TRBJ2-1,ASSARDGSYNEQF
.,TRBV24-1,TRBJ2-3,ATSDKADLDTQY
.,TRBV27,TRBJ2-7,ASRRQGLNEQY